Below, 19 T cell receptor beta chains from the same sample are listed, as sequenced in a study of blood T cell repertoires in COVID-19. Measured with immunoSEQ multiplex PCR; TCRdb has only the in-frame clones, and not every one. Here the sample spans about 70,000 clones, 60% to 75% being singletons. The sequenced sample consisted of peripheral blood. The receptors shown here come from a woman in her seventies with acute or convalescent COVID-19.

This chain connects TRBV7-9 to TRBJ2-7; 7 nucleotides match TRBD1. CDR1 and CDR2 from the germline V gene are SEHNR and FQNEAQ (reference sequence). J was trimmed by 2 bases and V by 8 bases; bases with no gene match: 6. The CDR3 is 13 amino acids. This CDR3 is CASSDGTAYEQYF. The CDR3 DNA reads TGTGCCAGCTCTGATGGGACAGCCTACGAGCAGTACTTC.

The chain uses TRBV5-1 and TRBJ1-4; D call uncertain. Germline assignment: CDR1 SGHRS and CDR2 YFSETQ. This CDR3 contains 15 residues. Trimming cost V 4 bases and J 6 bases, with 16 bases left between them. The CDR3 here is CASSLHRGADEKLFF. The CDR3, as DNA: TGCGCCAGCAGCCTCCATCGGGGTGCCGATGAAAAACTGTTTTTT.

This clone was observed a few times. The chain is built from TRBV7-9 and TRBJ1-1; D may be TRBD1 (5 bases). V lost 3 bases, J lost 3 bases, and 14 bases lay in between. The CDR3 covers 15 residues. Germline V gene data show CDR1 as SEHNR and CDR2 as FQNEAQ (reference sequence). CDR3 amino acids: CASSFGGGMDTEAFF. CDR3 DNA: TGTGCCAGCAGCTTCGGGGGAGGGATGGACACTGAAGCTTTCTTT. The whole variable domain, remainder taken from reference TRBV7-9 and TRBJ1-1, is DTGVSQNPRHKITKRGQNVTFRCDPISEHNRLYWYRQTLGQGPEFLTYFQNEAQLEKSRLLSDRFSAERPKGSFSTLEIQRTEQGDSAMYLCASSFGGGMDTEAFFGQGTRLTVV.

This rearrangement joins TRBV4-1 to TRBJ2-2, with 10 bases fitting TRBD2. CDR1 MGHRA and CDR2 YSYEKL come from the germline V gene. V lost 4 bases to trimming and J lost 1 base; unmatched junction nucleotides: 15. The CDR3 has 20 amino acids. CDR3 DNA sequence: TGCGCCAGCAGCCCCCTAGCGGGGGAAGACTTTTTTCGGAACACCGGGGAGCTGTTTTTT. Protein product: CASSPLAGEDFFRNTGELFF.

The V call is TRBV5-4, the J call TRBJ1-1, with D possibly TRBD1 on 5 matching bases. Germline CDR1 and CDR2: SGHNT and YYREEE (reference sequence). Trimming shortened V by 4 bases and J by 4 bases, and 17 bases separated the two germline ends. The CDR3 spans 15 residues. The CDR3, as DNA: TGTGCCAGCAGCGGTCAGGGAAGGGTTGCCACTGAAGCTTTCTTT. As protein: CASSGQGRVATEAFF.

V and J are TRBV5-5 and TRBJ1-1, with 12 nucleotides matching TRBD1. Germline lookup yields CDR1 SGHKS and CDR2 YYEKEE (reference sequence). Losses at the gene ends were 4 bases for V and 1 base for J; bases not matched to a gene: 5. This CDR3 has 16 amino acids. The CDR3 is CASSGGTGGKNTEAFF. The CDR3 region has the DNA TGTGCCAGCAGCGGAGGGACAGGGGGCAAGAACACTGAAGCTTTCTTT.

The rearrangement uses TRBV7-2 and TRBJ1-5; unclear D gene. From germline, CDR1 is SGHTA and CDR2 FQGNSA. V was clipped by 4 bases and J by 1 base, with 5 bases between them. The CDR3 covers 13 residues. The CDR3 coding sequence is TGTGCCAGCAGCTATATCAGCAATCAGCCCCAGCATTTT. It codes for CASSYISNQPQHF.

The CDR3 DNA sequence: TGTGCCAGCAGCCAAGGGACAGGGTCAATCTATGGCTACACCTTC. This codes for CASSQGTGSIYGYTF. The chain is built from TRBV3-1 (or the pseudogene TRBV3-2) and TRBJ1-2, with TRBD1 identical over 8 bases. The CDR3 contains 15 residues. V lost 1 base, J lost 4 bases, and 5 bases stayed unmatched. Germline assignment: CDR1 LGHDT and CDR2 YNNKEL (reference sequence).

This chain joins TRBV5-1 and TRBJ2-3; D perhaps matches TRBD2 (6 bases). The germline CDR1 and CDR2 sequences are SGHRS and YFSETQ. V lost 5 bases and J lost 0, with 13 bases in between. The CDR3 is made up of 15 amino acids. Here the CDR3 DNA reads TGCGCCAGCAGGACAATTAGCGGAAGCACAGATACGCAGTATTTT. Its protein is CASRTISGSTDTQYF.

This clone was observed a handful of times. The J gene is TRBJ1-2, the V gene TRBV7-2; the match to TRBD1 covers 7 bases. Germline CDR1 and CDR2: SGHTA and FQGNSA. The CDR3 has 16 amino acids. With V trimmed by 0 bases and J by 7 bases, 11 bases remained unmatched. The CDR3 coding sequence is TGTGCCAGCAGCTTAGCTGGGCGGGGCAGGGGGAGTGGCTACACCTTC. It yields the protein CASSLAGRGRGSGYTF.

The V call is TRBV7-2, the J call TRBJ2-7, with D possibly TRBD1 on 6 matching bases. Looked up from germline, CDR1 is SGHTA and CDR2 is FQGNSA. The CDR3 totals 12 residues. Trimming removed 5 bases from V and 4 bases from J, with 9 bases in between. The CDR3 reads CASSRQVYEQYF. The CDR3 DNA follows: TGTGCCAGCAGCCGACAGGTGTACGAGCAGTACTTC.

J is TRBJ1-2 and V is TRBV5-4; 8 nucleotides align to TRBD1. The V gene's germline CDR1 is SGHNT and CDR2 YYREEE (reference sequence). The CDR3 consists of 15 residues. V lost 2 bases to trimming and J lost 2 bases; unmatched junction nucleotides: 5. CDR3 DNA sequence: TGTGCCAGCAGCTTTAACAGGGGGGGGAACTATGGCTACACCTTC. Its protein product is CASSFNRGGNYGYTF.

This rearrangement joins TRBV2 to TRBJ2-5, with a possible D match to TRBD1 (5 bases). This CDR3 region has 16 residues. Trimming took 2 bases from V and 5 from J, leaving 18 bases between them. Per germline, CDR1 SNHLY and CDR2 FYNNEI. This CDR3 reads CASSEQGAGGSETQYF. In DNA, the CDR3 is TGTGCCAGCAGTGAACAGGGCGCAGGCGGATCGGAGACCCAGTACTTC. Full variable domain (remainder filled in from reference TRBV2 and TRBJ2-5): EPEVTQTPSHQVTQMGQEVILRCVPISNHLYFYWYRQILGQKVEFLVSFYNNEISEKSEIFDDQFSVERPDGSNFTLKIRSTKLEDSAMYFCASSEQGAGGSETQYFGPGTRLLVL.

The chain joins TRBV6-5 to TRBJ1-1; D is ambiguous. CDR1 is MNHEY, CDR2 SVGAGI, per germline. The germline V and J ends were trimmed by 8 bases and 10 bases, with 20 bases remaining between them. The CDR3 runs 13 residues. In DNA form, the CDR3 reads TGTGCCAGCTCCCCCGACCGAGGATTGGCAGCTTTCTTT. As protein: CASSPDRGLAAFF.

The V call is TRBV6-2 or TRBV6-3, the J call TRBJ1-1; D not certain. Trimming took 4 bases from V and 0 from J, leaving 9 bases between them. Germline CDR1 is MNHEY and CDR2 is SVGEGT. The CDR3 is made up of 14 amino acids. DNA for the CDR3: TGTGCCAGCAGTTTAGGAGGGTTGAACACTGAAGCTTTCTTT. The encoded protein is CASSLGGLNTEAFF.

The V call is TRBV18, the J call TRBJ1-2, with 7 bases matching TRBD1. The CDR3 totals 14 residues. Germline loops: CDR1 KGHSH, CDR2 LQKENI. With 2 bases clipped from V and 4 bases from J, the junction kept 4 bases outside the gene matches. CDR3 sequence reads: CASSPGGGGYGYTF. In DNA, the CDR3 is TGTGCCAGCTCACCAGGAGGGGGCGGCTATGGCTACACCTTC.

The chain combines TRBV7-9 with TRBJ2-7, with unresolved D. Germline V gene sequence: CDR1 SEHNR, CDR2 FQNEAQ (reference sequence). The CDR3 has 12 amino acids. V was clipped by 5 bases and J by 7 bases, with 12 bases between them. CDR3 protein: CASSPSPREQYF. The CDR3 nucleotides read TGTGCCAGCAGCCCGTCCCCTAGAGAGCAGTACTTC.

This clone was detected once. The chain couples TRBV20-1 to TRBJ2-2; D remains ambiguous. V lost 6 bases to trimming and J lost 1 base, with 3 bases between them. There are 11 residues in the CDR3. Germline V gives CDR1 DFQATT, CDR2 SNEGSKA (reference sequence). This CDR3 reads CSARNTGELFF. The CDR3 DNA follows: TGCAGTGCCAGGAACACCGGGGAGCTGTTTTTT.

The CDR3 coding sequence is TGTGCCAGCAGCTGGGACAGGGAGAATGGCTACACCTTC. Its translation is CASSWDRENGYTF. The chain links TRBV7-2 to TRBJ1-2, with 9 nucleotides matching TRBD1. The V segment lost 4 bases and the J segment 6 bases; nucleotides outside the gene matches: 3. The CDR3 has 13 residues. Germline lookup yields CDR1 SGHTA and CDR2 FQGNSA. Combining the CDR3 with reference TRBV7-2 and TRBJ1-2 gives the whole variable domain GAGVSQSPSNKVTEKGKDVELRCDPISGHTALYWYRQSLGQGLEFLIYFQGNSAPDKSGLPSDRFSAERTGGSVSTLTIQRTQQEDSAVYLCASSWDRENGYTFGSGTRLTVV.